This T cell receptor (beta chain) was captured in a study of shared clonotypes between healthy human individuals. Data came from immunoSEQ multiplex PCR; TCRdb stores just in-frame clones and leaves some out. The sample consists of under 600,000 clones, about 79% of them appearing once. This clone occurred a few times. The CDR3 runs to 16 residues. Germline-derived CDR1 and CDR2 are MNHEY and SMNVEV (reference sequence). Trimming shortened V by 0 bases and J by 6 bases, and 17 bases separated the two germline ends. The sequenced sample consisted of PBMCs. The TCR sequence derives from a woman between 40 and 55 years old in good health. Some clones in this sample may be carry-over from other donors' samples. The rearrangement joins TRBV27 to TRBJ1-1; D is unresolved. Here the CDR3 reads CASSLSVGVGVSEAFF. The DNA for the CDR3 is TGTGCCAGCAGTTTATCGGTGGGAGTAGGAGTTTCTGAAGCTTTCTTT.